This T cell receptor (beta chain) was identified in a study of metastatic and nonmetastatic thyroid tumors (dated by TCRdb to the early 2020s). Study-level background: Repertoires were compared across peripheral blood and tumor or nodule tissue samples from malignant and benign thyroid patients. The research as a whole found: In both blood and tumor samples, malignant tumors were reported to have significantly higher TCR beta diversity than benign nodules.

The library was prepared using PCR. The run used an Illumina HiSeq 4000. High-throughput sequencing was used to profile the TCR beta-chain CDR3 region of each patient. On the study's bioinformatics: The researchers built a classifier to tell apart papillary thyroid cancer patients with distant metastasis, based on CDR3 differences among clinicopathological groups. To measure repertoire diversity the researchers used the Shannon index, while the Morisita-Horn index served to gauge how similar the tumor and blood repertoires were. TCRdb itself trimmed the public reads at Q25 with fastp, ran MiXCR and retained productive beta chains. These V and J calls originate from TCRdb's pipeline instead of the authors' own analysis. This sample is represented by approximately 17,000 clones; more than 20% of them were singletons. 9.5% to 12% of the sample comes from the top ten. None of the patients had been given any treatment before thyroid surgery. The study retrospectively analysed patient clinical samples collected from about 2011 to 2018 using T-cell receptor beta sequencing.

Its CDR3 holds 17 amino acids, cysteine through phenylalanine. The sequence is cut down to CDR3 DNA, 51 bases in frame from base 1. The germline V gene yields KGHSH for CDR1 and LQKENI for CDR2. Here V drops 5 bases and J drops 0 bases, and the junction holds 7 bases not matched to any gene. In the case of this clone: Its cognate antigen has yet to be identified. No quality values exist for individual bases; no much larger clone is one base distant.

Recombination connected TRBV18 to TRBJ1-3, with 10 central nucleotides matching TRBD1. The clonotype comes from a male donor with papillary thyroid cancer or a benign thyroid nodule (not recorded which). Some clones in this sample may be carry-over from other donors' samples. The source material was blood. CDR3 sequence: CASSSLTGGTSGNTIYF. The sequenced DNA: TGTGCCAGCTCATCCCTGACAGGGGGCACCTCTGGAAACACCATATATTTT.